This is a list of T cell receptor beta chains from one sample in a study of T cells in localized non-small cell lung cancer. Data came from immunoSEQ multiplex PCR; TCRdb stores just in-frame clones and leaves some out. The table includes about 1,000 clones, approximately 25% detected once. Sample: normal lung tissue next to the tumor, taken before any cancer treatment. The receptors come from a male donor aged 60 or older with stage II squamous cell lung carcinoma. CDR3s include the opening cysteine and the closing phenylalanine or tryptophan. The D gene is left open where the match is weak. Clone size is stated in some rows and not others, as once, few, many or a class when expanded.

j_gene,v_gene,len,d_gene,abundance,CDR3aa,CDR3nt
TRBJ1-1,TRBV6-8,12,-,-,CASSLRGTEAFF,TGTGCCAGCAGCCTTCGTGGCACTGAAGCTTTCTTT
TRBJ2-1,TRBV6-8,15,-,medium-sized,CASSKDFPTYNEQFF,TGTGCCAGCAGTAAGGACTTTCCAACCTACAATGAGCAGTTCTTC
TRBJ1-1,TRBV27,15,TRBD1,few,CASSLGGTGNTEAFF,TGTGCCAGCAGTCTCGGGGGGACAGGGAACACTGAAGCTTTCTTT
TRBJ1-2,TRBV29-1,15,TRBD1,-,CSVEVLLTGNYGYTF,TGCAGCGTTGAAGTACTATTGACAGGGAACTATGGCTACACCTTC
TRBJ2-2,TRBV19,15,-,-,CASGWTVMNTGELFF,TGTGCCAGTGGGTGGACGGTTATGAACACCGGGGAGCTGTTTTTT
TRBJ2-1,TRBV6-8,13,-,medium-sized,CASSYGQSNEQFF,TGTGCCAGCAGTTACGGGCAGAGCAATGAGCAGTTCTTC
TRBJ2-5,TRBV9,12,-,-,CASSNYQETQYF,TGTGCCAGCAGCAACTACCAGGAGACCCAGTACTTC
TRBJ1-4,TRBV28,15,-,once,CASSSGQPGNEKLFF,TGTGCCAGCAGTTCGGGACAACCGGGTAATGAAAAACTGTTTTTT
TRBJ2-7,TRBV6-8,16,TRBD1,-,CASSYKTGRMAYEQYF,TGTGCCAGCAGTTACAAGACAGGGCGAATGGCCTACGAGCAGTACTTC
TRBJ1-1,TRBV6-8,13,-,large,CACCLEENTEAFF,TGTGCCTGTTGCTTGGAGGAGAACACTGAAGCTTTCTTT
TRBJ2-7,TRBV28,16,TRBD2,few,CASNLDMGGGTYEQYF,TGTGCCAGCAATCTGGATATGGGCGGGGGAACCTACGAGCAGTACTTC
TRBJ2-7,TRBV6-8,18,-,-,CASNRMIRGLKETYEQYF,TGTGCCAGCAACCGAATGATTAGGGGATTAAAGGAAACCTACGAGCAGTACTTC
TRBJ1-1,TRBV5-1,16,-,-,CASSPDGAGGNTEAFF,TGCGCCAGCAGCCCCGACGGGGCGGGGGGGAACACTGAAGCTTTCTTT
TRBJ2-6,TRBV18,14,-,-,CASSKDSGANVLTF,TGTGCCAGCTCTAAAGACTCTGGGGCCAACGTCCTGACTTTC
TRBJ1-2,TRBV25-1,13,-,-,CATSARAAYGYTF,TGTGCCACTTCCGCCCGGGCGGCCTATGGCTACACCTTC
TRBJ2-1,TRBV11-3,16,TRBD1,-,CASSPPGQGYYNEQFF,TGTGCCAGCAGCCCTCCGGGACAGGGTTATTACAATGAGCAGTTCTTC
TRBJ1-1,TRBV5-1,16,TRBD1,few,CASSLAGQDLNTEAFF,TGCGCCAGCAGCTTAGCCGGACAGGATTTGAACACTGAAGCTTTCTTT